These 18 T cell receptor beta chains came from one sample sequenced in a study of CD8+ T cells in alopecia areata. RNA was extracted and reverse transcribed into cDNA as the sequencing template. Repertoires were generated with immunoSEQ multiplex PCR, while TCRdb's copy carries only in-frame clones and drops some. Among 110,000 or so clones listed, approximately 51% were seen once. Treatment defined: oral pan-JAK inhibitor, 5-10 mg twice daily. The specimen comprised CD4+ T cells sorted from blood, sampled at week 24, from a patient treated with tofacitinib. The receptors shown here come from a human donor with alopecia areata.

This clone appeared a few times. The rearrangement links TRBV7-2 to TRBJ2-5; D unclear. V lost 8 bases and J 5 bases, leaving 15 bases between the germline ends. The V gene's germline CDR1 is SGHTA and CDR2 FQGNSA. The CDR3 totals 13 residues. This CDR3 is CASSLSIHETQYF. CDR3 bases: TGTGCCAGCTCTCTTAGCATCCACGAGACCCAGTACTTC.

This clone has a single count. The J gene is TRBJ2-7, the V gene TRBV5-1, with 12 bases fitting TRBD2. CDR1 is SGHRS and CDR2 is YFSETQ in the germline V gene. CDR3 length: 15 residues. Germline trimming cut 2 bases from V and 5 bases from J; bases unmatched to any gene: 5. CDR3 region: CASSFLRLAGDEQYF. CDR3 sequence (DNA): TGCGCCAGCAGCTTCCTCCGACTAGCGGGGGACGAGCAGTACTTC.

V gene TRBV5-6 combines with J gene TRBJ1-5; D ambiguous. CDR1 is SGHDT and CDR2 is YYEEEE in the germline V gene. The CDR3 loop spans 14 amino acids. The V end lost 0 bases, the J end lost 5 bases, and 9 bases lay between the germline ends. DNA of the CDR3: TGTGCCAGCAGCTTGGGGACGAGGCATCAGCCCCAGCATTTT. Protein: CASSLGTRHQPQHF.

The chain carries TRBV6-6 and TRBJ2-3; perhaps TRBD2 as D (5 bases). CDR1 and CDR2 (germline): MNHNY, SVGAGI (reference sequence). V lost 5 bases, J lost 8 bases, and 17 bases lay in between. The CDR3 sequence is 14 residues long. The CDR3 reads CASSEEARARTQYF. The CDR3 region has the DNA TGTGCCAGCAGTGAGGAGGCGAGGGCACGTACGCAGTATTTT.

This clone was recorded a few times. V gene TRBV19 combines with J gene TRBJ1-2; D perhaps matches TRBD1 (5 bases). V was cut by 2 bases and J by 4 bases, with 11 bases left in between. Germline CDR1 and CDR2: LNHDA and SQIVND (reference sequence). The CDR3 sequence is 14 residues long. The CDR3 region is CASSITGTGYGYTF. Written as DNA, the CDR3 is TGTGCCAGTAGTATAACGGGGACTGGCTATGGCTACACCTTC.

As regards this clone: Other DNA sequences in this specimen translate into the identical CDR3. The rearrangement uses TRBV29-1 and TRBJ2-3, with 8 bases that match TRBD1. This CDR3 has 13 amino acids. CDR1 is SQVTM, CDR2 ANQGSEA, per germline. Losses at the gene ends were 6 bases for V and 3 bases for J; bases not matched to a gene: 5. CDR3: CSVTTGETDTQYF. CDR3 bases: TGCAGCGTGACGACAGGGGAAACAGATACGCAGTATTTT.

The chain employs TRBV2 and TRBJ1-2; perhaps TRBD1 as D (6 bases). This CDR3 has 14 residues. Germline V CDR1 and CDR2: SNHLY, FYNNEI. Deletions cut 8 bases from V and 3 bases from J, with 16 bases between. The DNA of the CDR3 is TGTGCCAGCGGAGAACAGGGCTACCACTATGGCTACACCTTC. This encodes CASGEQGYHYGYTF.

The CDR3 here is CASSISRGVRGQFF. The CDR3 DNA is TGTGCCAGCAGCATCAGCCGGGGGGTTAGAGGGCAGTTCTTC. The chain has TRBV7-8 and TRBJ2-1; TRBD2 matches at 7 bases. The CDR3 loop spans 14 amino acids. Germline-derived CDR1 and CDR2 are SGHVS and FQNEAQ. V lost 5 bases, J lost 12 bases, and 13 bases stayed unmatched.

The rearrangement joins TRBV30 to TRBJ2-3, with 7 bases lining up with TRBD1. V lost 1 base to trimming and J lost 8 bases; unmatched junction nucleotides: 9. Germline V lookup: CDR1 GTSNPN, CDR2 SVGIG (reference sequence). The CDR3 has 14 amino acids. The CDR3 DNA reads as TGTGCCTGGAGTGAGGTACAGGGGCCGGGTACGCAGTATTTT. Protein: CAWSEVQGPGTQYF. The entire variable domain, with the rest obtained from reference TRBV30 and TRBJ2-3, is as follows: SQTIHQWPATLVQPVGSPLSLECTVEGTSNPNLYWYRQAAGRGLQLLFYSVGIGQISSEVPQNLSASRPQDRQFILSSKKLLLSDSGFYLCAWSEVQGPGTQYFGPGTRLTVL.

The chain employs TRBV19 and TRBJ1-2; 7 nucleotides agree with TRBD1. CDR3 size: 13 residues. V lost 6 bases, J lost 2 bases, and 3 bases stayed unmatched. Germline V gives CDR1 LNHDA, CDR2 SQIVND (reference sequence). The CDR3 protein is CASRWTGNYGYTF. DNA of the CDR3: TGTGCCAGTAGGTGGACAGGCAACTATGGCTACACCTTC. Looking up the rest from reference TRBV19 and TRBJ1-2 gives the full variable domain: DGGITQSPKYLFRKEGQNVTLSCEQNLNHDAMYWYRQDPGQGLRLIYYSQIVNDFQKGDIAEGYSVSREKKESFPLTVTSAQKNPTAFYLCASRWTGNYGYTFGSGTRLTVV.

The rearrangement joins TRBV19 to TRBJ1-5, with D unclear. V gave up 0 bases and J gave up 7 bases, with 10 bases separating them. The CDR3 is made up of 14 amino acids. Germline lookup yields CDR1 LNHDA and CDR2 SQIVND (reference sequence). The CDR3 spells CASSIDASGQPQHF. In nucleotides, the CDR3 is TGTGCCAGTAGTATAGACGCCAGCGGACAGCCCCAGCATTTT.

This clone turned up a few times. This chain links TRBV2 with TRBJ1-2; D not certain. The V end lost 7 bases, the J end lost 4 bases, and 19 bases lay between the germline ends. The CDR3 covers 15 residues. The germline V gene encodes CDR1 SNHLY and CDR2 FYNNEI. CDR3 region: CASTSLMGGFYGYTF. DNA for the CDR3: TGTGCCAGCACCTCCTTGATGGGTGGGTTCTATGGCTACACCTTC.

V is TRBV18 and J is TRBJ2-6; a weak D match, TRBD1 (5 bases). The CDR3 loop spans 15 amino acids. From germline, CDR1 is KGHSH and CDR2 LQKENI. Trimming cost V 3 bases and J 4 bases, with 10 bases left between them. CDR3 in DNA: TGTGCCAGCTCACCCCAGGGCTTCGGGGCCAACGTCCTGACTTTC. It yields the protein CASSPQGFGANVLTF.

This chain joins TRBV30 and TRBJ1-2, with D tentatively TRBD1 (5 bases). The germline CDR1 and CDR2 sequences are GTSNPN and SVGIG (reference sequence). Trimming took 3 bases from V and 8 from J, leaving 10 bases between them. The CDR3 is made up of 11 amino acids. The DNA of the CDR3 is TGTGCCTGGAGCGCCAGGGACGGCTACACCTTC. It specifies CAWSARDGYTF.

The sample holds a few counts of this clone. V gene TRBV7-2 combines with J gene TRBJ2-3; TRBD1 or TRBD2 may be the D gene (5 bases each). The germline V and J ends were trimmed by 3 bases and 0 bases, with 10 bases remaining between them. The CDR3 is 15 amino acids. CDR1 is SGHTA, CDR2 FQGNSA, per germline. The CDR3 nucleotides read TGTGCCAGCAGCTTGGGACGGCCTAGCACAGATACGCAGTATTTT. This encodes CASSLGRPSTDTQYF.

The CDR3 loop is CASSPGGADPYEQYF. The CDR3 nucleotides are TGTGCCAGCAGCCCGGGTGGGGCGGACCCCTACGAGCAGTACTTC. The V and J genes are TRBV5-6 and TRBJ2-7, with D perhaps matching TRBD1 (5 bases). CDR1 is SGHDT and CDR2 is YYEEEE in the germline V gene. The germline V and J ends were trimmed by 4 bases and 2 bases, with 16 bases remaining between them. The CDR3 sequence is 15 residues long.

This chain connects TRBV29-1 to TRBJ1-1; D perhaps matches TRBD1 (5 bases). Germline-derived CDR1 and CDR2 are SQVTM and ANQGSEA. V dropped 5 bases and J dropped 0 bases, with 10 bases sitting between them. CDR3 length: 13 amino acids. CDR3 protein: CSVTGRVNTEAFF. The DNA of the CDR3 is TGCAGCGTTACGGGGCGGGTGAACACTGAAGCTTTCTTT.

This clone was seen many times. The chain recombines TRBV7-2 with TRBJ2-4, with a possible D match to TRBD2 (5 bases). The CDR3 is 19 amino acids. The V end lost 2 bases, the J end lost 4 bases, and 24 bases lay between the germline ends. CDR1 is SGHTA and CDR2 is FQGNSA in the germline V gene. CDR3 in DNA: TGTGCCAGCAGCTTATCAGTTGGTTTGGGCAGGAGAGGGAAAAACATTCAGTACTTC. This encodes CASSLSVGLGRRGKNIQYF. The full variable domain, rest sourced from reference TRBV7-2 and TRBJ2-4, is GAGVSQSPSNKVTEKGKDVELRCDPISGHTALYWYRQSLGQGLEFLIYFQGNSAPDKSGLPSDRFSAERTGGSVSTLTIQRTQQEDSAVYLCASSLSVGLGRRGKNIQYFGAGTRLSVL.